The 20 T cell receptor beta chains below were found in one sample sequenced in a study of T cell responses to AZD1222 COVID-19 vaccine. Measured with immunoSEQ multiplex PCR; TCRdb has only the in-frame clones, and not every one. The table includes around 160,000 clones, around nine tenths detected once. This material consisted of peripheral blood, taken on day 0 of AZD1222 vaccination. The receptors stem from an adult in good health.

The J gene is TRBJ1-1, the V gene TRBV4-3, with D perhaps matching TRBD1 (5 bases). CDR3 length: 15 residues. V dropped 1 base and J dropped 4 bases, with 13 bases sitting between them. From germline, CDR1 is LGHNA and CDR2 YSLEER. DNA of the CDR3: TGCGCCAGCAGCCAAGCGTTCCAGGGTAGCACTGAAGCTTTCTTT. Protein sequence: CASSQAFQGSTEAFF.

Only a few counts were recorded for this clone. V gene TRBV28 combines with J gene TRBJ2-4; D possibly corresponds to TRBD2 (6 bases). CDR1 is MDHEN, CDR2 SYDVKM, per germline. The length of the CDR3 is 16 residues. Trimming took 3 bases from V and 0 from J, leaving 12 bases between them. Here the CDR3 reads CASSFWRELAKNIQYF. As DNA, the CDR3 is TGTGCCAGCAGTTTTTGGCGGGAACTAGCCAAAAACATTCAGTACTTC.

The V gene is TRBV29-1, the J gene TRBJ2-7, with D possibly TRBD2 on 7 matching bases. CDR1 and CDR2 (germline): SQVTM, ANQGSEA. V lost 1 base to trimming and J lost 6 bases, with 10 bases between them. CDR3 length: 12 residues. The CDR3 nucleotides read TGCAGCGTTGAAGGAGGGGGGGCCGAGCAGTACTTC. It specifies CSVEGGGAEQYF.

V is TRBV10-3 and J is TRBJ1-3; no reliable D call. The V gene's germline CDR1 is ENHRY and CDR2 SYGVKD. Between the trimmed V and J ends, which lost 3 bases and 0 bases, there was a span of 6 bases. CDR3 length: 14 amino acids. The CDR3 is CAISDAFSGNTIYF. The CDR3 DNA reads as TGTGCCATCAGTGACGCTTTCTCTGGAAACACCATATATTTT.

V and J are TRBV19 and TRBJ2-3, with 9 bases aligning to TRBD1. J lost 4 bases, V lost 7 bases, and 6 bases had no gene match. Germline-derived CDR1 and CDR2 are LNHDA and SQIVND (reference sequence). The CDR3 contains 14 residues. The CDR3 spells CASIGQGRPDTQYF. The CDR3, as DNA: TGTGCCAGTATTGGACAGGGGAGGCCAGATACGCAGTATTTT.

This sequence joins TRBV10-3 and TRBJ1-6, with a weak D call TRBD1 (5 bases). This CDR3 has 15 residues. V lost 0 bases and J lost 7, with 10 bases in between. CDR1 is ENHRY and CDR2 is SYGVKD in the germline V gene. The CDR3 coding sequence is TGTGCCATCAGTGAGTCAGAGGGACTAAATTCACCCCTCCACTTT. As protein: CAISESEGLNSPLHF.

This clone was observed a handful of times. This chain's CDR3 is CATSDLKSSGRANEQFF. CDR3 bases: TGTGCCACCAGTGATTTAAAATCTAGCGGGAGGGCGAATGAGCAGTTCTTC. The chain uses TRBV24-1 and TRBJ2-1, with TRBD2 identical over 12 bases. The CDR3 totals 17 residues. CDR1 and CDR2 from the germline V gene are KGHDR and SFDVKD. V was clipped by 1 base and J by 7 bases; unmatched bases: 7.

This rearrangement joins TRBV2 to TRBJ1-6; D remains unclear. The CDR3 has 14 amino acids. V gave up 7 bases and J gave up 2 bases, with 9 bases separating them. The germline gives CDR1 SNHLY, CDR2 FYNNEI. CDR3 sequence (DNA): TGTGCCAGCAACAAGAGAACCTATAATTCACCCCTCCACTTT. As protein: CASNKRTYNSPLHF. The whole variable domain, remainder taken from reference TRBV2 and TRBJ1-6, is EPEVTQTPSHQVTQMGQEVILRCVPISNHLYFYWYRQILGQKVEFLVSFYNNEISEKSEIFDDQFSVERPDGSNFTLKIRSTKLEDSAMYFCASNKRTYNSPLHFGNGTRLTVT.

The J gene is TRBJ2-7, the V gene TRBV20-1, with D hard to call. Trimming took 3 bases from V and 2 from J, leaving 5 bases between them. The CDR3 covers 11 residues. The germline V gene encodes CDR1 DFQATT and CDR2 SNEGSKA (reference sequence). The CDR3 DNA sequence: TGCAGTGCTAGCCCAACCTACGAGCAGTACTTC. Protein: CSASPTYEQYF.

The chain carries TRBV28 and TRBJ2-1; 8 nucleotides agree with TRBD2. This CDR3 has 15 residues. Germline loops: CDR1 MDHEN, CDR2 SYDVKM. V was pared by 4 bases and J by 4 bases, with 6 bases of the junction left unmatched. DNA for the CDR3: TGTGCCAGCAGTTCCAGCGGGAGACCATACAATGAGCAGTTCTTC. Encoded protein: CASSSSGRPYNEQFF.

The rearrangement uses TRBV7-9 and TRBJ1-1, with D perhaps TRBD1 (5 bases). The CDR3 sequence is 14 residues long. CDR1 is SEHNR, CDR2 FQNEAQ, per germline (reference sequence). The ends were cut back, 2 bases at V and 1 base at J, with 8 bases in the middle. As DNA, the CDR3 is TGTGCCAGCAGCTTATACGGACAGAACACTGAAGCTTTCTTT. It yields the protein CASSLYGQNTEAFF. The whole variable domain, remainder taken from reference TRBV7-9 and TRBJ1-1, is DTGVSQNPRHKITKRGQNVTFRCDPISEHNRLYWYRQTLGQGPEFLTYFQNEAQLEKSRLLSDRFSAERPKGSFSTLEIQRTEQGDSAMYLCASSLYGQNTEAFFGQGTRLTVV.

V gene TRBV4-1 combines with J gene TRBJ1-2, with D perhaps matching TRBD1 (5 bases). The CDR3 totals 16 residues. V dropped 1 base and J dropped 6 bases, with 18 bases sitting between them. Germline CDR1 MGHRA, CDR2 YSYEKL. In DNA form, the CDR3 reads TGCGCCAGCAGCCAAGGCGTGGGGCTCAATATCCATGGCTACACCTTC. Translating gives CASSQGVGLNIHGYTF.

This chain links TRBV3-1 (or the pseudogene TRBV3-2) with TRBJ1-2; D might be TRBD1 (6 bases). From germline, CDR1 is LGHDT and CDR2 YNNKEL (reference sequence). This CDR3 is 14 amino acids long. V was pared by 3 bases and J by 3 bases, with 11 bases between. CDR3 loop: CASSHLGADYGYTF. DNA for the CDR3: TGTGCCAGCAGCCATTTGGGGGCGGACTATGGCTACACCTTC.

This sequence joins TRBV9 and TRBJ1-1; the D is unclear. CDR3 size: 13 residues. The germline V gene has CDR1 SGDLS and CDR2 YYNGEE. Trimming left V 0 bases short and J 3 bases short, with 6 bases between. CDR3: CASSVETDTEAFF. As DNA, the CDR3 is TGTGCCAGCAGCGTAGAAACAGACACTGAAGCTTTCTTT.

The chain uses TRBV7-2 and TRBJ1-2, with D hard to call. Trimming pared 0 bases from V and 2 bases from J, leaving 13 bases between. Germline V gives CDR1 SGHTA, CDR2 FQGNSA. This CDR3 has 16 amino acids. In DNA, the CDR3 is TGTGCCAGCAGCTTAGCCGCCTCCGGGGTCAACTATGGCTACACCTTC. This sequence encodes CASSLAASGVNYGYTF.

The genes are TRBV4-3 and TRBJ1-1; D gene ambiguous. V was trimmed by 0 bases and J by 0 bases, leaving 8 bases between them. This CDR3 comprises 15 residues. The germline V gene has CDR1 LGHNA and CDR2 YSLEER. CDR3 coding DNA: TGCGCCAGCAGCCAAGATCCGGCAGTGAACACTGAAGCTTTCTTT. Translated: CASSQDPAVNTEAFF.

The genes are TRBV7-2 and TRBJ1-1; D is perhaps TRBD1 (5 bases). Trimming left V 3 bases short and J 6 bases short, with 17 bases between. Per germline, CDR1 SGHTA and CDR2 FQGNSA. The CDR3 extends over 15 amino acids. In nucleotides, the CDR3 is TGTGCCAGCAGCTTCGGGGGGTGGGATACGGCTGAAGCTTTCTTT. Amino acids: CASSFGGWDTAEAFF.

The chain employs TRBV14 and TRBJ2-3; no clear D. The CDR3 length is 14 residues. Trimming shortened V by 4 bases and J by 4 bases, and 12 bases separated the two germline ends. Per germline, CDR1 SGHDN and CDR2 FVKESK. The chain's CDR3 is CASSPQLNPDTQYF. The CDR3 coding sequence is TGTGCCAGCAGCCCCCAGCTGAACCCAGATACGCAGTATTTT.

The table lists this clone with a count of one. This chain links TRBV7-9 with TRBJ2-3, with 9 bases matching TRBD2. Germline assignment: CDR1 SEHNR and CDR2 FQNEAQ (reference sequence). V was pared by 3 bases and J by 4 bases, with 11 bases of the junction left unmatched. The CDR3 consists of 17 residues. The CDR3 sequence: CASSLSVSGSIADTQYF. DNA for the CDR3: TGTGCCAGCAGCTTGTCCGTTAGCGGGAGTATCGCAGATACGCAGTATTTT.

This clone appeared a single time. The chain employs TRBV5-8 and TRBJ1-5, with 7 positions matching TRBD1. The ends lost 4 bases at V and 0 bases at J; junction bases unmatched: 7. CDR3 length equals 16 residues. Germline CDR1 reads SGHTS; CDR2 reads YDEGEE. DNA for the CDR3: TGTGCCAGCAGCGCGGACAGGCAGTATAGCAATCAGCCCCAGCATTTT. Amino acids: CASSADRQYSNQPQHF. Filled out from reference TRBV5-8 and TRBJ1-5, the complete variable domain reads EAGVTQSPTHLIKTRGQQATLRCSPISGHTSVYWYQQALGLGLQFLLWYDEGEERNRGNFPPRFSGRQFPNYSSELNVNALELEDSALYLCASSADRQYSNQPQHFGDGTRLSIL.